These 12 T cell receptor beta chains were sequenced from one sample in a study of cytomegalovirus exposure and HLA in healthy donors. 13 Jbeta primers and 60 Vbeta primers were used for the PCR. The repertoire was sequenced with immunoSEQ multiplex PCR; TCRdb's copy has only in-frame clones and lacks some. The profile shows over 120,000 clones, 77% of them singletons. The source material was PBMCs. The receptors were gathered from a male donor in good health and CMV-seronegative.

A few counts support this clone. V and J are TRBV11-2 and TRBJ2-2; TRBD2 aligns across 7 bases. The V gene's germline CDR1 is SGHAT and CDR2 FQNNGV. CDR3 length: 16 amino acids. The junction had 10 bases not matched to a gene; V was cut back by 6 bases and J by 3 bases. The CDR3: CASSRTRPGYTGELFF. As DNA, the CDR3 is TGTGCCAGCAGTCGGACTAGACCTGGGTACACCGGGGAGCTGTTTTTT.

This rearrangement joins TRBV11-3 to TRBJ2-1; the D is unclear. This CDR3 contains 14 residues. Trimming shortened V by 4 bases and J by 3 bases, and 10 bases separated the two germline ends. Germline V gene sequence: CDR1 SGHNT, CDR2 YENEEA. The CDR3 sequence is CASSSLLNYNEQFF. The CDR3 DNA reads TGTGCCAGCAGCTCACTCCTCAACTACAATGAGCAGTTCTTC.

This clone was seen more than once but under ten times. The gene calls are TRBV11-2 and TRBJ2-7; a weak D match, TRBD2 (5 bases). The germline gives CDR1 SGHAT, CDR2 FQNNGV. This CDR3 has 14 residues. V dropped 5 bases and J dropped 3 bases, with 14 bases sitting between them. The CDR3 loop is CASSPGGRNYEQYF. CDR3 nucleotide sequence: TGTGCCAGCAGCCCGGGCGGGCGGAACTACGAGCAGTACTTC.

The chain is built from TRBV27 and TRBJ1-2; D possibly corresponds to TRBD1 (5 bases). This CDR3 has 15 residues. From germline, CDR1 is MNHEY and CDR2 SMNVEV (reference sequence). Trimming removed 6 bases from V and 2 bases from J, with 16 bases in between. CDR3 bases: TGTGCCAGCAGCCCCCTCGACAGCCTAAACTATGGCTACACCTTC. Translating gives CASSPLDSLNYGYTF.

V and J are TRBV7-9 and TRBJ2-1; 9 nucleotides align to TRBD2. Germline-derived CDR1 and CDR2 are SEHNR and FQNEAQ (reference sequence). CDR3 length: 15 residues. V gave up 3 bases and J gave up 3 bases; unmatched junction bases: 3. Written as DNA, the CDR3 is TGTGCCAGCAGCTTTCAGCGGGGGGACTACAATGAGCAGTTCTTC. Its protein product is CASSFQRGDYNEQFF.

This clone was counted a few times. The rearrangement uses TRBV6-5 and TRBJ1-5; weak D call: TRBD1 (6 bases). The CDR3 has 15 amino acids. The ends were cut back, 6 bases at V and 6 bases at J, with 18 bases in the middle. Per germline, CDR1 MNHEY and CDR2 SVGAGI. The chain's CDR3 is CASSHTGIFSQPQHF. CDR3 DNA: TGTGCCAGCAGCCATACAGGGATTTTTAGTCAGCCCCAGCATTTT.

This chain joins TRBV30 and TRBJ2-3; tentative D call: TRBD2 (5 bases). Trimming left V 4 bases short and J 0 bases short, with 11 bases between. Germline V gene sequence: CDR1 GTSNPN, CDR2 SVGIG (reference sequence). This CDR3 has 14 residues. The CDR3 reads CAWKSGYSTDTQYF. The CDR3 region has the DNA TGTGCCTGGAAAAGCGGATATAGCACAGATACGCAGTATTTT.

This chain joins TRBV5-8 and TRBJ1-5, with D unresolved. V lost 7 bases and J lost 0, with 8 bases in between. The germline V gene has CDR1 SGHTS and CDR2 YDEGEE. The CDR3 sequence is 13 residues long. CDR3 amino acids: CASRRYSNQPQHF. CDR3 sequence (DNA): TGTGCCAGCCGGAGGTATAGCAATCAGCCCCAGCATTTT.

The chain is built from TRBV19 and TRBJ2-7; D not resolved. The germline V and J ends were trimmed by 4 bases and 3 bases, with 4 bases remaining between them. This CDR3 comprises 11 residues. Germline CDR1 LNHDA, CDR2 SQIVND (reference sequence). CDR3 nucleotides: TGTGCCAGTAGTACTCTCTACGAGCAGTACTTC. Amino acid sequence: CASSTLYEQYF.

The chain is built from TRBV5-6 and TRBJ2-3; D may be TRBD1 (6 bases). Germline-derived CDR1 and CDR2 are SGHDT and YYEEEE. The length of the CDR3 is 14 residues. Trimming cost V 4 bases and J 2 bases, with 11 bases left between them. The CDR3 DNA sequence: TGTGCCAGCAGCAAGAGGACAGTCACAGATACGCAGTATTTT. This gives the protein CASSKRTVTDTQYF.

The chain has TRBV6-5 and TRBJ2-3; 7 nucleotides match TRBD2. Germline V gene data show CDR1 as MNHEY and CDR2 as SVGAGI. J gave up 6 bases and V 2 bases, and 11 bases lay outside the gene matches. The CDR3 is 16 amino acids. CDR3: CASSYNLGGSGDTQYF. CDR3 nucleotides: TGTGCCAGCAGTTACAACCTCGGCGGGAGCGGGGATACGCAGTATTTT.

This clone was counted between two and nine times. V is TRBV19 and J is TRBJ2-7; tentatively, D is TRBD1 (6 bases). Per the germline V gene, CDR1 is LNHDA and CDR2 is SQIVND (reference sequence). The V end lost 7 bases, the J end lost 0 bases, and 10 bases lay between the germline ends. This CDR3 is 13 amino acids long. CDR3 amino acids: CASKRDNSYEQYF. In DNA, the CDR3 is TGTGCCAGTAAAAGGGACAACTCCTACGAGCAGTACTTC.